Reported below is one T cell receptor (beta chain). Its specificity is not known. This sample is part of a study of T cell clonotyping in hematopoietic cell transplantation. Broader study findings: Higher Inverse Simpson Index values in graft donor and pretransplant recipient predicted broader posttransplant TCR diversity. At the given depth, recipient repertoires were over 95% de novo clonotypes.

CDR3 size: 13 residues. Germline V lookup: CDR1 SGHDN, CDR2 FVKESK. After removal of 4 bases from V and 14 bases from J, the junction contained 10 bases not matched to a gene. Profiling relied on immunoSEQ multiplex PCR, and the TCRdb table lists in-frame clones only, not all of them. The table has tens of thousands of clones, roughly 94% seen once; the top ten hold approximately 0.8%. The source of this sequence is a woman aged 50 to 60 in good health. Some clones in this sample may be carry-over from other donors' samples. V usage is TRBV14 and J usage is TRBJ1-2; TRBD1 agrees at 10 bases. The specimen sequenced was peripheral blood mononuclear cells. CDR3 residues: CASSRGTGEFRTF. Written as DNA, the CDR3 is TGTGCCAGCAGCCGCGGGACAGGGGAATTCAGGACCTTC.